The present T cell receptor (beta chain) was sequenced within a study of cytomegalovirus exposure and HLA in healthy donors. The J segment lost 6 bases and the V segment lost 6 bases, leaving 9 bases of the junction unmatched. This CDR3 spans 15 amino acids. Germline CDR1 reads SQVTM; CDR2 reads ANQGSEA. Measured with immunoSEQ multiplex PCR; TCRdb has only the in-frame clones, and not every one. Among 250,000 to 400,000 clones listed, roughly nine tenths were seen once. Specimen: PBMCs. The chain couples TRBV29-1 to TRBJ2-1; 12 bases are shared with TRBD1. This clonotype originated in a woman aged 30 to 39 in good health and CMV-seropositive. The CDR3 reads CSVPWDRGPGNEQFF. CDR3 bases: TGCAGCGTCCCCTGGGACAGGGGGCCGGGCAATGAGCAGTTCTTC.